The sequence of this T cell receptor beta chain was determined in a study of breast tumors, draining lymph nodes, adjacent tissues. TCRdb analysed the multiplex PCR reads with MiXCR anew, one entry per CDR3 protein. The sample holds 290,000 or so distinct CDR3 sequences, 30% seen once. About this clonotype: Its target is not known.

The CDR3 length is 14 residues. The junction had 8 bases not matched to a gene; V was cut back by 7 bases and J by 5 bases. Study results and limitations: Luminal-like breast cancer showed significantly higher tumor–nontumor repertoire similarity than basal-like. Data only fit, rather than demonstrated, lymph node origin of most tumor T cells. Tumor repertoires ranked between lymph nodes and nontumor tissue in diversity, with V and J gene preferences. Data fit most tumor T cells coming from lymph node, expanding in tumor.

The lymph nodes were axillary draining lymph nodes from breast cancer patients. Material: axillary lymph node tissue. This receptor was taken from a female donor with breast cancer. Some clones in this sample may be carry-over from other donors' samples. The chain joins TRBV12-3 or TRBV12-4 to TRBJ2-1; 7 bases are a match to TRBD2. The chain's CDR3 is CASTLSGTNNEQFF. The CDR3, as DNA: TGTGCCAGCACCCTAAGCGGGACCAACAATGAGCAGTTCTTC.